This T cell receptor beta chain was obtained from a study of blood T cell repertoires in COVID-19. Study-level information: Sources were T cells, B-cell-depleted T cells, or PBMCs; the material itself was cDNA or gDNA.

TCRdb's table, derived via immunoSEQ multiplex PCR, lists solely in-frame clones and lacks some. The sample holds 120,000 to 150,000 clones, more than 75% seen once. Germline V gives CDR1 MNHEY, CDR2 SMNVEV (reference sequence). Trimming removed 4 bases from V and 4 bases from J; junction bases left unmatched: 8. CDR3 length equals 16 residues. The chain joins TRBV27 to TRBJ2-1; 9 nucleotides line up with TRBD2. The origin of this receptor is a man aged 45-65 years who had recovered from COVID-19. Sequencing was performed on peripheral blood. The CDR3: CASSWAGRGGYNEQFF. The CDR3 region has the DNA TGTGCCAGCAGTTGGGCGGGGCGGGGGGGGTACAATGAGCAGTTCTTC.